This TCR beta chain was retrieved from a study of CD8 T cells in Susac syndrome (dated by TCRdb to between 2018 and 2021). Regarding the complete study: The study used repertoire sequencing to test whether antigen drove CD8+ T cell activation and differentiation in Susac syndrome. The clonality of the CD8+ T cell repertoire was compared across approximately 12 healthy donors, about 14 Susac syndrome patients and fewer than 16 multiple sclerosis patients. Broad study findings and their caveats: The TCR sequencing and HLA analysis was acknowledged to have included a relatively small number of individuals.

This clonotype was recorded a few times. What antigen it recognizes has not been identified. No base-level quality is on record; no much larger clone is a single base apart. RNA was extracted with the RNeasy kit and about 0.45 to 1 ug was reverse transcribed using random hexamers. The immunoSEQ multiplex PCR assay, covering 54 Vbeta and 13 Jbeta segments, was used to amplify TCR beta CDR3 regions. PCR amplification bias was corrected by using a synthetic template baseline for primer optimization and computational correction. The authors' analysis ran thus. Reads were annotated to V, D and J genes per IMGT and analyzed with immunoSEQ Analyzer, keeping only productive sequences. To calculate clonality, Shannon entropy was normalized by log2 of the number of productive unique sequences and then subtracted from one. Public and private clones were assessed among the 100 most prevalent clones of each patient and control. Clones were defined as Susac-specific when absent from the healthy and MS cohorts, from 1052 published viral clones and from other ImmuneACCESS disease sequences. TCRdb trimmed public reads at Q25 via fastp, called clones via MiXCR and kept in-frame beta chains. Entries are consolidated by CDR3 protein sequence, retaining the most common genes and DNA. The V and J calls come from TCRdb's annotation, not from the publication. This sample is represented by about 200,000 distinct CDR3 sequences; about 93% of them were singletons. The ten largest make up 0.1% to 0.15% of the sample.

There are 13 amino acids in the CDR3, from cysteine to phenylalanine inclusive. Only the CDR3 DNA is retained, 39 bases long and in frame from the first base. Germline trimming amounts to 4 bases on V and 8 bases on J, with 4 as the count of junction bases outside the gene matches. The germline V gene supplies CDR1 MGHRA and CDR2 YSYEKL. High-throughput TCR beta sequencing profiled peripheral blood CD8+ and CD4+ T cells from healthy donors, Susac syndrome patients and multiple sclerosis patients. The multiple sclerosis controls were treatment-naive patients who had stable or active relapsing-remitting disease and met the revised McDonald criteria. Bulk CD8+ and CD4+ T cells were purified by magnetic negative isolation, whereas CD8+ TEMRA cells were enriched by FACS. Blood was collected in EDTA tubes and processed within 24 hours, with PBMCs isolated through density gradient centrifugation. PBMCs intended for TCR sequencing were cryopreserved in liquid nitrogen and were subsequently thawed in a 37 degrees C water bath. The sorted or isolated CD4+, CD8+ and CD8+ TEMRA cells had a purity of 90% or higher.

Recombination joined TRBV4-1 with TRBJ2-1; TRBD1 fits 8 bases in the junction. What was sequenced was CD8+ T cells from PBMCs. The receptor was derived from a human donor with multiple sclerosis. CDR3 protein: CASSLTGVDEQFF. The DNA sequence is given as TGCGCCAGCAGCCTGACAGGGGTAGATGAGCAGTTCTTC.